The present entry profiles one TCR beta chain with its context. Antigen: not known. The entry originates in a study of cytomegalovirus exposure and HLA in healthy donors. Study-level findings and limits: From TCR beta sequences, most subjects' HLA-A and HLA-B alleles were reportedly predicted accurately. Later analysis identified a missense DCLRE1C variant that was linked to TCR beta V- and J-gene trimming. An analysis done earlier found most TCR beta V segments productive about 87% or about 30% of the time.

The CDR3 loop spans 12 amino acids. Germline V lookup: CDR1 GTSNPN, CDR2 SVGIG (reference sequence). J gave up 15 bases and V 3 bases, and 11 bases lay outside the gene matches. The primer mix had 60 Vbeta and 13 Jbeta primers. Only in-frame clones appear in the TCRdb table, and some are missing; sequencing was by immunoSEQ multiplex PCR. Of about 160,000 clones detected, around three quarters appear once; the ten largest clones hold roughly 1.9%. The receptor was isolated from a man aged 40-49 years in good health and CMV-seronegative. The chain employs TRBV30 and TRBJ2-1; 7 nucleotides align to TRBD2. The sample was PBMCs. This CDR3 reads CAWRGSGARRFF. CDR3 DNA: TGTGCCTGGAGGGGGAGCGGGGCCCGTAGGTTCTTC.